This TCR beta chain appears in the sequencing data of a study of blood T cell repertoires in COVID-19. Study-wide background: Sites across the United States, Italy and Spain contributed samples from acute and convalescent COVID-19. The analysed material was cDNA or gDNA that came from T cells, B-cell-depleted T cells, or PBMCs.

Methods used by the authors: By means of reference gene primer amplification, nucleated cell counts were estimated. The table came from immunoSEQ multiplex PCR; TCRdb's copy has only in-frame clones and leaves some out. V and J calls and clone size follow that table, whereas D and trimming were derived from the DNA. The sample consists of 80,000 or so clones, 86% of them appearing once. This CDR3 is built from 15 residues. Input material: peripheral blood. The origin of this receptor is a woman aged 55-75 years with acute or convalescent COVID-19. This chain connects TRBV21-1 to TRBJ1-2; the D call of TRBD1 is as the table states it, not checked on the DNA. TRBV21-1 is designated a pseudogene. Here the CDR3 reads CASSKKRTGGDGYTF. The DNA for the CDR3 is TGTGCCAGCAGCAAAAAAAGGACAGGGGGCGATGGCTACACCTTC.